This TCR beta chain was captured in a study of blood T cell repertoires in COVID-19. Study-level information: Spain, Italy and the United States supplied samples that represented acute and convalescent COVID-19. PBMCs, B-cell-depleted T cells, or T cells provided the cDNA or gDNA that made up the material.

How the authors handled the data: Reference gene primer amplification gave nucleated cell count estimates. Repertoires were generated with immunoSEQ multiplex PCR, while TCRdb's copy carries only in-frame clones and drops some. V, J and clone size are taken as reported in that table, and D and trimming were inferred from the DNA itself. The sample includes about 21,000 clones, more than 75% of them seen just once. Germline V gene lookup returns CDR1 MRHNA and CDR2 SNTAGT. The germline V and J ends were trimmed by 7 bases and 2 bases, with 14 bases remaining between them. The CDR3 has 14 amino acids. This clonotype originated in a human donor with active COVID-19. The donor label of this sample is uncertain. The sequenced sample was peripheral blood. The rearrangement links TRBV6-4 to TRBJ1-1; maybe TRBD1 (5 bases). CDR3 DNA sequence: TGTGCCAGCACCCCGGGGGGGGTAAACACTGAAGCTTTCTTT. It codes for CASTPGGVNTEAFF.